These T cell receptor beta chains were read from a single sample in a study of blood T cell repertoires in COVID-19. This table comes from immunoSEQ multiplex PCR, and its TCRdb copy is limited to in-frame clones, with some not included. Among under 300,000 clones listed, around 85% were seen once. Sequencing was performed on peripheral blood. These receptor sequences come from a man between 60 and 75 years old with acute or convalescent COVID-19. The CDR3 runs from the conserved cysteine through the conserved F or W. The D gene is left open where the match is weak. Clone size, where shown, is once, few, many, or a class for clones that have expanded.

V: TRBV7-2; J: TRBJ2-7; size: .; D: .; CDR3: CASSLDGGESPYEQYF; DNA: TGTGCCAGCAGCTTAGACGGCGGAGAGTCCCCCTACGAGCAGTACTTC
V: TRBV7-9; J: TRBJ1-2; size: .; D: .; CDR3: CASSLAPDRPLGGYTF; DNA: TGTGCCAGCAGCTTAGCGCCGGACAGACCCCTTGGGGGCTACACCTTC
V: TRBV6-6; J: TRBJ1-2; size: .; D: TRBD1; CDR3: CASSSGGKGTF; DNA: TGTGCCAGCAGTTCAGGGGGGAAGGGAACCTTC
V: TRBV19; J: TRBJ2-5; size: once; D: TRBD2; CDR3: CASSIGGSGGPETQYF; DNA: TGTGCCAGTAGTATAGGGGGTAGCGGGGGCCCCGAGACCCAGTACTTC
V: TRBV7-2; J: TRBJ2-6; size: .; D: .; CDR3: CASHSSRASGANVLTF; DNA: TGTGCCAGCCATAGCAGCAGAGCCTCTGGGGCCAACGTCCTGACTTTC
V: TRBV13; J: TRBJ2-5; size: .; D: .; CDR3: CASSLGRDILQETQYF; DNA: TGTGCCAGCAGCTTAGGCCGGGACATTTTACAAGAGACCCAGTACTTC
V: TRBV5-4; J: TRBJ2-2; size: once; D: TRBD1; CDR3: CASSQAQGEGLFF; DNA: TGTGCCAGCAGCCAGGCCCAGGGGGAAGGCCTGTTTTTT
V: TRBV4-2; J: TRBJ2-5; size: .; D: TRBD2; CDR3: CASSSRLAGGGETQYF; DNA: TGTGCCAGCAGCTCGCGACTAGCGGGAGGGGGAGAGACCCAGTACTTC
V: TRBV28; J: TRBJ2-1; size: .; D: TRBD2; CDR3: CASSSSGLAGIYNEQFF; DNA: TGTGCCAGCAGTTCGTCGGGACTAGCGGGAATCTACAATGAGCAGTTCTTC
V: TRBV4-2; J: TRBJ2-7; size: .; D: TRBD1; CDR3: CASSPGDSSYEQYF; DNA: TGTGCCAGCAGCCCTGGGGACAGCTCCTACGAGCAGTACTTC
V: TRBV6-2/TRBV6-3; J: TRBJ1-1; size: .; D: TRBD1; CDR3: CASSYFTRGPEAFF; DNA: TGTGCCAGCAGTTACTTTACCAGGGGGCCTGAAGCTTTCTTT
V: TRBV6-5; J: TRBJ1-6; size: .; D: .; CDR3: CASSYPRGAYNSPLHF; DNA: TGTGCCAGCAGTTACCCCCGGGGAGCATATAATTCACCCCTCCACTTT
V: TRBV6-5; J: TRBJ2-2; size: .; D: .; CDR3: CASSYLQGSPGELFF; DNA: TGTGCCAGCAGTTACCTTCAGGGATCACCCGGGGAGCTGTTTTTT
V: TRBV10-2; J: TRBJ1-1; size: once; D: .; CDR3: CASNEQGTFWATEAFF; DNA: TGCGCCAGCAACGAACAGGGTACCTTTTGGGCCACTGAAGCTTTCTTT
V: TRBV7-9; J: TRBJ2-1; size: .; D: TRBD2; CDR3: CASSLAAGEGNEQFF; DNA: TGTGCCAGCAGCTTAGCAGCGGGAGAGGGCAATGAGCAGTTCTTC
V: TRBV7-2; J: TRBJ2-3; size: .; D: .; CDR3: CASSLGATSSVGTQYF; DNA: TGTGCCAGCAGCTTAGGGGCCACTAGCAGTGTTGGTACGCAGTATTTT
V: TRBV5-8; J: TRBJ1-2; size: .; D: TRBD1; CDR3: CASVQGVLGYTF; DNA: TGTGCCAGCGTACAGGGGGTTCTTGGCTACACCTTC
V: TRBV7-6; J: TRBJ2-2; size: .; D: TRBD2; CDR3: CASSPTSGSTGELFF; DNA: TGTGCCAGCAGCCCGACTAGCGGGAGTACCGGGGAGCTGTTTTTT
V: TRBV23-1; J: TRBJ2-4; size: .; D: .; CDR3: CASSQRGQSIQYF; DNA: TGCGCCAGCAGTCAACGGGGACAATCCATTCAGTACTTC
V: TRBV7-2; J: TRBJ2-2; size: .; D: TRBD1; CDR3: CASSSDRVSGELFF; DNA: TGTGCCAGCAGCTCAGACAGGGTATCCGGGGAGCTGTTTTTT
V: TRBV5-4; J: TRBJ2-7; size: .; D: TRBD2; CDR3: CASSLGLAETYEQYF; DNA: TGTGCCAGCAGCTTGGGTCTAGCGGAAACCTACGAGCAGTACTTC
V: TRBV28; J: TRBJ2-7; size: many; D: TRBD2; CDR3: CASRPISGALYEQYF; DNA: TGTGCCAGCAGACCAATTAGCGGGGCCCTCTACGAGCAGTACTTC
V: TRBV6-1; J: TRBJ2-5; size: .; D: TRBD1; CDR3: CASSEGTGGKETQYF; DNA: TGTGCCAGCAGTGAAGGGACAGGGGGCAAAGAGACCCAGTACTTC
V: TRBV9; J: TRBJ1-5; size: few; D: .; CDR3: CASSVGAGGNQPQHF; DNA: TGTGCCAGCAGCGTAGGTGCAGGGGGCAATCAGCCCCAGCATTTT
V: TRBV29-1; J: TRBJ1-3; size: .; D: .; CDR3: CSVEDSRDTYSGNTIYF; DNA: TGCAGCGTTGAAGATAGTAGAGACACATACTCTGGAAACACCATATATTTT
V: TRBV28; J: TRBJ2-1; size: .; D: .; CDR3: CASSNEGTVIEQFF; DNA: TGTGCCAGCAGCAACGAGGGGACTGTCATTGAGCAGTTCTTC
V: TRBV5-1; J: TRBJ2-2; size: .; D: TRBD1; CDR3: CASSSKRQGRGTGELFF; DNA: TGCGCCAGCAGCTCGAAAAGACAGGGCCGGGGCACCGGGGAGCTGTTTTTT
V: TRBV6-5; J: TRBJ1-2; size: few; D: .; CDR3: CASSYSNLGNYGYTF; DNA: TGTGCCAGCAGTTACTCGAATCTCGGTAACTATGGCTACACCTTC
V: TRBV6-1; J: TRBJ1-1; size: .; D: .; CDR3: CASSEQPTLNTEAFF; DNA: TGTGCCAGCAGTGAACAGCCGACACTGAACACTGAAGCTTTCTTT
V: TRBV27; J: TRBJ2-4; size: .; D: TRBD2; CDR3: CASSAGLAVKNIQYF; DNA: TGTGCCAGCAGTGCGGGACTAGCGGTTAAAAACATTCAGTACTTC
V: TRBV15; J: TRBJ1-4; size: .; D: TRBD1; CDR3: CATSPSGGQGDGKLFF; DNA: TGTGCCACCAGCCCCAGTGGGGGACAGGGGGACGGGAAACTGTTTTTT
V: TRBV27; J: TRBJ2-1; size: .; D: .; CDR3: CASSLSRGYNEQFF; DNA: TGTGCCAGCAGTTTATCTAGAGGGTACAATGAGCAGTTCTTC
V: TRBV5-1; J: TRBJ1-4; size: .; D: .; CDR3: CASTLTAPTNEKLFF; DNA: TGCGCCAGCACCCTGACAGCCCCAACTAATGAAAAACTGTTTTTT
V: TRBV25-1; J: TRBJ2-3; size: .; D: .; CDR3: CASSATAGGWYTDTQYF; DNA: TGTGCCAGCAGTGCAACTGCCGGTGGTTGGTACACAGATACGCAGTATTTT
V: TRBV2; J: TRBJ2-1; size: .; D: TRBD2; CDR3: CASSLTSGRGEQFF; DNA: TGTGCCAGCAGCCTGACTAGCGGGAGGGGTGAGCAGTTCTTC
V: TRBV10-3; J: TRBJ2-4; size: .; D: .; CDR3: CAISDGGGSKNIQYF; DNA: TGTGCCATCAGTGACGGTGGGGGGTCCAAAAACATTCAGTACTTC
V: TRBV9; J: TRBJ2-7; size: .; D: TRBD1; CDR3: CASSVGGPGQVSYEQYF; DNA: TGTGCCAGCAGCGTAGGTGGACCGGGACAGGTGTCCTACGAGCAGTACTTC
V: TRBV4-3; J: TRBJ2-7; size: .; D: TRBD2; CDR3: CASSQKTSGREDEQYF; DNA: TGCGCCAGCAGCCAAAAAACTAGCGGGAGGGAGGACGAGCAGTACTTC
V: TRBV7-9; J: TRBJ1-2; size: few; D: .; CDR3: CASSLQYHHTF; DNA: TGTGCCAGCAGCCTACAGTATCACCACACCTTC
V: TRBV19; J: TRBJ1-5; size: .; D: TRBD1; CDR3: CASSTGTGGGSNQPQHF; DNA: TGTGCCAGTAGTACCGGGACAGGAGGGGGAAGCAATCAGCCCCAGCATTTT